The sequence of this TCR beta chain was determined in a study of blood T cell repertoires in COVID-19. Study overall: Donors in the United States, Italy and Spain gave samples during acute or convalescent COVID-19.

Germline-derived CDR1 and CDR2 are SGHDT and YYEEEE. V was pared by 4 bases and J by 4 bases, with 6 bases of the junction left unmatched. The CDR3 has 14 amino acids. Donors in Cohort 3 counted as recovered after two negative PCRs, clearance, or symptom resolution. Repertoires were generated with immunoSEQ multiplex PCR, while TCRdb's copy carries only in-frame clones and drops some. The table lists about 250,000 clones, more than 85% of them singletons. The chain employs TRBV5-6 and TRBJ1-2; 8 nucleotides line up with TRBD1. The clonotype comes from a woman in her 50s who had recovered from COVID-19. The sequenced sample consisted of PBMCs or T cells enriched from blood (not recorded which). The CDR3: CASSRTGFSYGYTF. In nucleotides, the CDR3 is TGTGCCAGCAGCCGGACAGGGTTTAGCTATGGCTACACCTTC.